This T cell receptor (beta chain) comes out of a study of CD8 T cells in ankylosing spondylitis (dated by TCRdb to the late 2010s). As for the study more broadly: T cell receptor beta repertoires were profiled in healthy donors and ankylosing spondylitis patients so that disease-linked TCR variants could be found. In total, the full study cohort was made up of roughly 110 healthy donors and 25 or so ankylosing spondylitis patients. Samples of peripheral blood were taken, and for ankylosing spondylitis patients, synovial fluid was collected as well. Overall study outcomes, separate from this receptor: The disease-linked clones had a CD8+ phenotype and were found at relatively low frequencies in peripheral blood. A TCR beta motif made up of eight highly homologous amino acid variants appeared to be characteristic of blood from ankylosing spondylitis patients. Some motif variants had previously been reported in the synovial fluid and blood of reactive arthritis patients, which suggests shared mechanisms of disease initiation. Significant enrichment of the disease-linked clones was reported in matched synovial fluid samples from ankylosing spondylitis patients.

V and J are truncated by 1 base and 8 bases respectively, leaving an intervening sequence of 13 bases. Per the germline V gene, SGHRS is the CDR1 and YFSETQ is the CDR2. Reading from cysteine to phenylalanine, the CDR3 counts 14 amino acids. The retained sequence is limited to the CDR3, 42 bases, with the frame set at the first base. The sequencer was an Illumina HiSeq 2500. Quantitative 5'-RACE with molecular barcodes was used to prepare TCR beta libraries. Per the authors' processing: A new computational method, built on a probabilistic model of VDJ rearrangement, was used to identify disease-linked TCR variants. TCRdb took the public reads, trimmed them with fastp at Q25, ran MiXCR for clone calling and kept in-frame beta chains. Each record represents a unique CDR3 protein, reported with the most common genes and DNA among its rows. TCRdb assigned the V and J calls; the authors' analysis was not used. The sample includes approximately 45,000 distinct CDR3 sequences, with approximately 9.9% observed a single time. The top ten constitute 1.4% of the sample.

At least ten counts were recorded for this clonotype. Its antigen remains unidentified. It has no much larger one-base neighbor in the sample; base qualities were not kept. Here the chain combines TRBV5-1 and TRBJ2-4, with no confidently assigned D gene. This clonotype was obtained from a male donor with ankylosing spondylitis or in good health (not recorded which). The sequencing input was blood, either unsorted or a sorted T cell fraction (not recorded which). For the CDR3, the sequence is CASSLYKGSDIQYF. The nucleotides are TGCGCCAGCAGCTTGTACAAGGGATCGGACATTCAGTACTTC.